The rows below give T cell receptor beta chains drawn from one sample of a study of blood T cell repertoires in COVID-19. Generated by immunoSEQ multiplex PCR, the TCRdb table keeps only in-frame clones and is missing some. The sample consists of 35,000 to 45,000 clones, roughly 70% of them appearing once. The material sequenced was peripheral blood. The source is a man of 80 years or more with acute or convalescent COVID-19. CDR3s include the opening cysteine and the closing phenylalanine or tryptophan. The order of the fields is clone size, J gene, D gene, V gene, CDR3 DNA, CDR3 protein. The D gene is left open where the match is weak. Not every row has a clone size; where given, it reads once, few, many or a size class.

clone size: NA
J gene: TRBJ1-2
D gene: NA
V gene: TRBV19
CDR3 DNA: TGTGCCAGTAGGAGACAGGCGGTTAGAGATGGCTACACCTTC
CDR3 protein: CASRRQAVRDGYTF

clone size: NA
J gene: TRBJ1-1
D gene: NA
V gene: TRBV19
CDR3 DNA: TGTGCCAGTAGTAGCAGGGCGCCCACTGAAGCTTTCTTT
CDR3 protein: CASSSRAPTEAFF

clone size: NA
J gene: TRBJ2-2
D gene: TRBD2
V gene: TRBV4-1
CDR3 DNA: TGCGCCAGCAGCCCTAGCGGGAGGGTTCAGAACACCGGGGAGCTGTTTTTT
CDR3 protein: CASSPSGRVQNTGELFF

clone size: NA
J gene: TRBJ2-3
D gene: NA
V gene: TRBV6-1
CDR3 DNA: TGTGCCAGCAGTGAACCGGGCAGGGGCGCAGATACGCAGTATTTT
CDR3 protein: CASSEPGRGADTQYF

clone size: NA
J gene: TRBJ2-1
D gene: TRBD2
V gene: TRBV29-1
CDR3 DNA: TGCAGCGTTGAACTTGCGGGAGGGGGCTCGGATGAGCAGTTCTTC
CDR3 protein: CSVELAGGGSDEQFF

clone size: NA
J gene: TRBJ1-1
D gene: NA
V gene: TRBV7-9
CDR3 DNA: TGTGCCAGCAGCTCTTCGAGGGTGAACACTGAAGCTTTCTTT
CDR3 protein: CASSSSRVNTEAFF

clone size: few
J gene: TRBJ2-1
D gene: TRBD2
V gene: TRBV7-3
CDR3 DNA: TGTGCCAGCAGCCCAAGCGGGAGGAGGGACAATGAGCAGTTCTTC
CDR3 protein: CASSPSGRRDNEQFF

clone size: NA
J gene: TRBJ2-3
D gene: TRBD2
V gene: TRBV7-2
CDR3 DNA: TGTGCCAGCAGCTTAGGAAGCGGGAGGGCCTTAAAATATTTT
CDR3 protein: CASSLGSGRALKYF

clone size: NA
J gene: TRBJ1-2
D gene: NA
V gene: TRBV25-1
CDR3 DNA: TGTGCCAGCAGTGAACAGGCCTATGGCTACACCTTC
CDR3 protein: CASSEQAYGYTF

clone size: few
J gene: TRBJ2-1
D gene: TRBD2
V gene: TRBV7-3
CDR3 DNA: TGTGCCAGCAGCCGGACCGGGACTAGCAATGAGCAGTTCTTC
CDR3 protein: CASSRTGTSNEQFF

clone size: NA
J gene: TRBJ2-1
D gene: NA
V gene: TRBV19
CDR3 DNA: TGTGCCAGTACTACCGGGGAATCCCACAATGAGCAGTTCTTC
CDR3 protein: CASTTGESHNEQFF

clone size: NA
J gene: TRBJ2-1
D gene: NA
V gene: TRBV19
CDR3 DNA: TGTGCCAGTAGTCTCAGGGGCGGAAACAATGAGCAGTTCTTC
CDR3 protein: CASSLRGGNNEQFF

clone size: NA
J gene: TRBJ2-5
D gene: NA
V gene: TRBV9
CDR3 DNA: TGTGCCAGCAGCGTAGTACCGGGGACTCAAGAGACCCAGTACTTC
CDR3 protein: CASSVVPGTQETQYF

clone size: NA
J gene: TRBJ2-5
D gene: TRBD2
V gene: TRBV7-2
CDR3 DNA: TGTGCCAGCAGCTTCAGCGGGAGGGGTGAGACCCAGTACTTC
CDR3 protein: CASSFSGRGETQYF

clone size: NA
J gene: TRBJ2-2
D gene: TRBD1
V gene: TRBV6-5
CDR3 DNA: TGTGCCAGCAGTCGGACAGGGGGGGACACCGGGGAGCTGTTTTTT
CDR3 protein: CASSRTGGDTGELFF

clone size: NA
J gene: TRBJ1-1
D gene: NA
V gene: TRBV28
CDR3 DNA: TGTGCCAGCAGTCCCCCGACCGGCGGGGCTTTCTTT
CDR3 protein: CASSPPTGGAFF

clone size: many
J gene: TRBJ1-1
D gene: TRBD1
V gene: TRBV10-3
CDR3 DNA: TGTGCCATCAGCCGGACAGGGAACACTGAAGCTTTCTTT
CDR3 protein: CAISRTGNTEAFF

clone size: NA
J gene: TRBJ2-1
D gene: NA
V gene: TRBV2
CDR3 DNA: TGTGCCAGCAGGGACGGGAACAATGAGCAGTTCTTC
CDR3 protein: CASRDGNNEQFF